The T cell receptor (beta chain) under discussion was sequenced for a study of T cell repertoires in cytomegalovirus infection. Background on the study: It can be stated that public TCR beta signatures indicated CMV infection as well as a matching HLA type. Overall study results and limits: CMV-specific TCR beta clonotypes restricted by HLA-C were the ones dominating the ex vivo response.

This CDR3 is 16 amino acids long. The V gene end was trimmed by 4 bases and the J gene end by 6 bases; junction bases not matched to a gene: 8. Germline loops: CDR1 LNHDA, CDR2 SQIVND (reference sequence). Via MiXCR, TCRdb re-called the reads, giving one row per CDR3 protein. Among 350,000 to 400,000 distinct CDR3 sequences listed, about 35% were seen once. Comments on this clonotype: What it recognizes is unknown.

This clonotype was obtained from a human donor in good health (CMV status not recorded). Some clones in this sample may be carry-over from other donors' samples. V gene TRBV19 combines with J gene TRBJ2-1, with 11 bases aligning to TRBD2. The input for sequencing was cultured PBMCs, taken from culture after CMV antigen stimulation. The CDR3 here is CASSTIGTSGLNEQFF. The CDR3 region has the DNA TGTGCCAGTAGTACCATTGGGACTAGCGGACTCAATGAGCAGTTCTTC.